This T cell receptor (beta chain) was observed in a study of blood T cell repertoires in COVID-19. The CDR3 is 16 residues long. V was shortened by 1 base and J by 2 bases, with 13 bases between the two germline ends. The germline V gene has CDR1 SGHNT and CDR2 YENEEA. Profiled with immunoSEQ multiplex PCR; TCRdb holds only in-frame clones, not every one. The repertoire consists of some 280,000 clones, with around 86% occurring once and the leading ten covering roughly 0.96%. Material for sequencing was peripheral blood. The source of this sequence is a woman between 40 and 55 years old who had recovered from COVID-19. J is TRBJ2-3 and V is TRBV11-3; D unresolved. CDR3 residues: CASSLVYGQDTDTQYF. In DNA, the CDR3 is TGTGCCAGCAGCTTAGTTTATGGGCAGGACACAGATACGCAGTATTTT.